This T cell receptor beta chain was observed in a study of blood T cell repertoires in COVID-19. Study-wide background: Collection of acute and convalescent COVID-19 samples took place in the United States, Italy and Spain.

The V segment lost 8 bases and the J segment 9 bases; nucleotides outside the gene matches: 6. This CDR3 has 13 residues. Looked up from germline, CDR1 is MNHEY and CDR2 is SVGAGI. In the study's own analysis: Estimation of nucleated cell counts was performed using reference gene primer amplification. Data came from immunoSEQ multiplex PCR; TCRdb stores just in-frame clones and leaves some out. Clone size and V and J calls were adopted from that table, with D and trimming inferred from the DNA. In the table there are about 230,000 clones, approximately 88% of which are singletons. All enrollees were about 18 to 90 years old and from 24 US areas. Participant-reported clinical history was the basis for cohort assignment.

V and J are TRBV6-5 and TRBJ1-6; 8 bases fit TRBD1. Sequencing input: PBMCs or T cells enriched from blood (not recorded which). The sequence came from a woman in her 40s with acute COVID-19. The DNA of the CDR3 is TGTGCCAGCGCCAGGGGGCAAGGTTCACCCCTCCACTTT. The encoded protein is CASARGQGSPLHF.